This T cell receptor (beta chain) was profiled in a study of beta chain features in type 1 diabetes. Study-wide findings and caveats: Significant though moderate, a shortening of TCRB CDR3s appeared in all four CD4+ subsets of Type 1 diabetes patients.

This clone was detected only a few times. Its antigen is unidentified. V lost 4 bases to trimming and J lost 2 bases; unmatched junction nucleotides: 6. This CDR3 is built from 17 residues. Germline loops: CDR1 LGHNA, CDR2 YSLEER. What was sequenced were expressed TCRB transcripts, since all of the isolated RNA had been reverse transcribed. Assay: immunoSEQ multiplex PCR; the TCRdb copy retains only in-frame clones and omits some. This repertoire shows about 170,000 clones, around 7.9% found once; its top ten account for approximately 0.54%. The purity of all sorted populations exceeded 95%. The origin of this receptor is a man between 18 and 35 years old with type 1 diabetes. The chain combines TRBV4-3 with TRBJ2-3; 13 bases match TRBD2. The sequencing input was central memory CD4+ T cells from blood. The CDR3 is CASSRQLAGGNTDTQYF. The DNA of the CDR3 is TGCGCCAGCAGCCGTCAACTAGCGGGGGGGAACACAGATACGCAGTATTTT.